The TCR beta chain under discussion was sequenced for a study of read filtering for tumor transcriptome and immune sequencing. Study-level background: Revised staging placed under ten patients in R-ISS I, some 17 in II, 6 or 7 in III. After DNase treatment, RNA was made into whole-transcriptome libraries.

This clonotype was seen ten or more times. Antigen specificity is unknown. Germline lookup yields CDR1 SGHTA and CDR2 FQGNSA. V shed 3 bases and J shed 7 bases, with 10 bases lying between them. The CDR3 spans 12 residues. Whole-study findings and limits: Dropping single-read clonotypes raised IR-seq and RNA-seq shared-clonotype correlation. In IR-seq, single-read clonotypes were roughly 82% of clonotypes but 3% to 3.5% of reads.

Molecular barcoded adaptors covering alpha/delta and beta/gamma chains were used on 400 ng RNA. Using its own MiXCR run on the reads, TCRdb lists one record per CDR3 protein. Among 50,000 or so distinct CDR3 sequences, around a fifth were seen once, and the ten largest hold 15%. The specimen sequenced was a population of CD138-negative cells sorted from bone marrow. The chain has TRBV7-2 and TRBJ2-7; D uncertain. The sequence was collected from a donor aged 40 or older with multiple myeloma. CDR3 residues: CASSLGRREQYF. The CDR3 bases are TGTGCCAGCAGCTTGGGCCGTAGGGAGCAGTACTTC.